The 18 T cell receptor beta chains presented below share a single source sample, sequenced in a study of shared clonotypes between healthy human individuals. Produced via immunoSEQ multiplex PCR; TCRdb's table is partial and in-frame only. Counted here are roughly 1,500,000 clones, 95% to 99% occurring once; the ten biggest clones make up about 0.4%. Sequencing was carried out using naive CD4+ T cells sorted from blood. Described subset: CD45RA+ positively selected. Source of these receptors: a man aged 30 to 39 in good health.

The chain recombines TRBV14 with TRBJ2-7; TRBD2 might be the D (5 bases). Germline assignment: CDR1 SGHDN and CDR2 FVKESK. There are 16 residues in the CDR3. Trimming shortened V by 5 bases and J by 2 bases, and 19 bases separated the two germline ends. The CDR3 spells CASSKARSGGAYEQYF. DNA for the CDR3: TGTGCCAGCAGCAAAGCAAGAAGTGGAGGAGCCTACGAGCAGTACTTC.

V usage is TRBV13 and J usage is TRBJ1-1, with D unclear. The CDR3 loop spans 15 amino acids. Germline CDR1 reads PRHDT; CDR2 reads FYEKMQ (reference sequence). The V gene lost 2 bases and the J gene lost 0 bases, with 10 bases spanning the gap. This CDR3 is CASSLSAFMNTEAFF. In DNA, the CDR3 is TGTGCCAGCAGCTTAAGTGCGTTTATGAACACTGAAGCTTTCTTT.

The chain couples TRBV2 to TRBJ1-4; a possible D gene is TRBD1 (5 bases). V gave up 6 bases and J gave up 5 bases, with 16 bases separating them. CDR1 is SNHLY, CDR2 FYNNEI, per germline. The CDR3 length is 15 residues. The CDR3 is CASRPSTVQNEKLFF. CDR3 DNA sequence: TGTGCCAGCAGACCATCGACAGTACAGAATGAAAAACTGTTTTTT.

The chain employs TRBV5-5 and TRBJ1-5; D ambiguous. Trimming left V 0 bases short and J 9 bases short, with 16 bases between. The germline gives CDR1 SGHKS, CDR2 YYEKEE (reference sequence). The CDR3 extends over 15 amino acids. CDR3: CASSLAASGERPQHF. DNA for the CDR3: TGTGCCAGCAGCTTGGCCGCGTCTGGGGAGCGGCCCCAGCATTTT.

The CDR3 bases are TGCGCCAGCAGCCCCGGGCCGGACGAACAGCCCCAGCATTTT. It encodes CASSPGPDEQPQHF. The rearrangement uses TRBV5-1 and TRBJ1-5; D is uncertain. The V end was cut by 4 bases, the J end by 7 bases, with 15 bases between. The V gene's germline CDR1 is SGHRS and CDR2 YFSETQ. The CDR3 spans 14 residues.

This clone was detected once. The V call is TRBV28, the J call TRBJ1-3; a weak D match, TRBD1 (5 bases). Looked up from germline, CDR1 is MDHEN and CDR2 is SYDVKM. The V and J ends lost 3 bases and 5 bases respectively, with 14 bases between them. This CDR3 is built from 15 residues. Written as DNA, the CDR3 is TGTGCCAGCAGTTTGAACGGGGCAGCCCGAAACACCATATATTTT. This sequence encodes CASSLNGAARNTIYF.

This clone is a singleton in its sample. The CDR3 loop reads CASSTVTLGETQYF. The CDR3 DNA reads TGTGCCAGCTCAACGGTAACCCTAGGAGAGACCCAGTACTTC. This chain uses TRBV18 with TRBJ2-5; D gene ambiguous. The CDR3 runs to 14 residues. Germline CDR1 is KGHSH and CDR2 is LQKENI. Trimming cost V 5 bases and J 4 bases, with 14 bases left between them.

This chain uses TRBV5-6 with TRBJ2-1, with 8 bases matching TRBD2. Losses at the gene ends were 6 bases for V and 14 bases for J; bases not matched to a gene: 16. The CDR3 consists of 14 residues. Germline loops: CDR1 SGHDT, CDR2 YYEEEE. This CDR3 reads CASTMGLDQGQEFF. CDR3 coding DNA: TGTGCCAGCACCATGGGACTAGATCAGGGGCAGGAGTTCTTC.

This clone was detected only once. The chain couples TRBV6-6 to TRBJ1-5; maybe TRBD1 (6 bases). This CDR3 has 14 residues. CDR1 is MNHNY, CDR2 SVGAGI, per germline (reference sequence). The V end lost 10 bases, the J end lost 6 bases, and 19 bases lay between the germline ends. The CDR3 DNA follows: TGTGCCATCCAGGGGACCACGTCCGCTCAGCCCCAGCATTTT. Its protein product is CAIQGTTSAQPQHF.

The V gene is TRBV5-5, the J gene TRBJ2-1, with TRBD1 matching over 7 bases. The CDR3 runs to 15 residues. Per germline, CDR1 SGHKS and CDR2 YYEKEE (reference sequence). J gave up 7 bases and V 2 bases, and 9 bases lay outside the gene matches. The CDR3 region is CASSFKGGLGNEQFF. In nucleotides, the CDR3 is TGTGCCAGCAGCTTTAAAGGGGGCCTGGGAAATGAGCAGTTCTTC.

The V and J genes are TRBV11-2 and TRBJ2-3; 12 bases are a match to TRBD2. Germline loops: CDR1 SGHAT, CDR2 FQNNGV. With V trimmed by 1 base and J by 4 bases, 3 bases remained unmatched. The CDR3 is made up of 16 amino acids. The CDR3 sequence: CASSLGLAGGPDTQYF. CDR3 DNA sequence: TGTGCCAGCAGCTTAGGTCTAGCGGGGGGGCCAGATACGCAGTATTTT. The complete variable domain, with remaining parts taken from reference TRBV11-2 and TRBJ2-3, reads EAGVAQSPRYKIIEKRQSVAFWCNPISGHATLYWYQQILGQGPKLLIQFQNNGVVDDSQLPKDRFSAERLKGVDSTLKIQPAKLEDSAVYLCASSLGLAGGPDTQYFGPGTRLTVL.

This clone has just one count. The J gene is TRBJ2-2, the V gene TRBV15; D is tentatively TRBD1 or TRBD2 (5 bases each). The CDR3 totals 14 residues. Trimming left V 5 bases short and J 5 bases short, with 12 bases between. Germline V CDR1 and CDR2: LNHNV, YYDKDF (reference sequence). Here the CDR3 reads CATSGTRGTGELFF. CDR3 nucleotides: TGTGCCACCAGCGGGACCCGGGGAACCGGGGAGCTGTTTTTT.

The rearrangement links TRBV11-2 to TRBJ2-7; possible D gene TRBD1, 6 bases. The CDR3 is 15 amino acids. The V end lost 5 bases, the J end lost 6 bases, and 20 bases lay between the germline ends. Germline loops: CDR1 SGHAT, CDR2 FQNNGV. Here the CDR3 reads CASSPRRTGLPEQYF. CDR3 coding DNA: TGTGCCAGCAGCCCCCGAAGAACAGGGTTACCCGAGCAGTACTTC.

This clone was recorded once. The rearrangement uses TRBV2 and TRBJ1-2; D is uncertain. Germline lookup yields CDR1 SNHLY and CDR2 FYNNEI. V was trimmed by 4 bases and J by 8 bases, leaving 11 bases between them. The CDR3 is 12 amino acids. The CDR3 reads CASSVFRYGYTF. CDR3 nucleotides: TGTGCCAGCAGTGTCTTCAGATACGGCTACACCTTC.

The J gene is TRBJ2-3, the V gene TRBV2; unclear D gene. The germline V gene has CDR1 SNHLY and CDR2 FYNNEI. With 5 bases removed from V and 2 bases from J, the gap between germline ends came to 14 bases. CDR3 length: 15 residues. The CDR3 DNA reads TGTGCCAGCAGTCCCCAAGCGCCCTCCACAGATACGCAGTATTTT. Its protein product is CASSPQAPSTDTQYF. Full variable domain (missing parts from reference TRBV2 and TRBJ2-3): EPEVTQTPSHQVTQMGQEVILRCVPISNHLYFYWYRQILGQKVEFLVSFYNNEISEKSEIFDDQFSVERPDGSNFTLKIRSTKLEDSAMYFCASSPQAPSTDTQYFGPGTRLTVL.

This chain connects TRBV2 to TRBJ1-4; tentatively, D is TRBD1 (6 bases). The germline V and J ends were trimmed by 3 bases and 8 bases, with 13 bases remaining between them. Germline V gives CDR1 SNHLY, CDR2 FYNNEI. There are 14 residues in the CDR3. The DNA of the CDR3 is TGTGCCAGCAGTGACTTAGGGGGTAGGGAAAAACTGTTTTTT. Translating it yields CASSDLGGREKLFF.

This chain connects TRBV15 to TRBJ1-3, with D possibly TRBD1 on 6 matching bases. Trimming pared 5 bases from V and 6 bases from J, leaving 14 bases between. Germline loops: CDR1 LNHNV, CDR2 YYDKDF (reference sequence). The CDR3 is made up of 14 amino acids. The CDR3 protein is CATSPRGGVNTIYF. The DNA of the CDR3 is TGTGCCACCAGCCCCCGCGGGGGCGTAAACACCATATATTTT.

The V and J genes are TRBV9 and TRBJ2-3; D assignment may be TRBD1 or TRBD2 (5 bases each). Germline V CDR1 and CDR2: SGDLS, YYNGEE. The V and J ends lost 4 bases and 2 bases respectively, with 26 bases between them. The CDR3 is 19 residues long. For the CDR3, the DNA is TGTGCCAGCAGCTTCGGACTCGGACAATCAAGCTTCACCACAGATACGCAGTATTTT. As protein: CASSFGLGQSSFTTDTQYF. The complete variable domain, with remaining parts taken from reference TRBV9 and TRBJ2-3, reads DSGVTQTPKHLITATGQRVTLRCSPRSGDLSVYWYQQSLDQGLQFLIQYYNGEERAKGNILERFSAQQFPDLHSELNLSSLELGDSALYFCASSFGLGQSSFTTDTQYFGPGTRLTVL.